Below, one T cell receptor beta chain is given with its context. The antigen remains undetermined. Mismatch with germline at one junction end may stem from a read error. This entry comes from a study of response to subunit inactivated influenza vaccine. TCRdb re-called the RT-PCR reads through MiXCR, storing one row per CDR3 protein. This table holds over 150,000 distinct CDR3 sequences, around 11% found once. Broader study findings: Each seasonal flu vaccination may recruit only limited new T cells, authors suggested.

The specimen comprised CD8+ T cells sorted from PBMCs, sampled 23 months after vaccination. The receptor was derived from a man aged 50 to 69 who received an inactivated influenza vaccine.

CDR3 DNA sequence: TGCAGTGCTAGAAGGGGGGGCACTAAAGCTTTCTTT. As protein: CSARRGGTKAFF. The chain recombines TRBV20-1 with TRBJ1-1; D perhaps matches TRBD1 (6 bases). This CDR3 spans 12 amino acids. Per the germline V gene, CDR1 is DFQATT and CDR2 is SNEGSKA (reference sequence).